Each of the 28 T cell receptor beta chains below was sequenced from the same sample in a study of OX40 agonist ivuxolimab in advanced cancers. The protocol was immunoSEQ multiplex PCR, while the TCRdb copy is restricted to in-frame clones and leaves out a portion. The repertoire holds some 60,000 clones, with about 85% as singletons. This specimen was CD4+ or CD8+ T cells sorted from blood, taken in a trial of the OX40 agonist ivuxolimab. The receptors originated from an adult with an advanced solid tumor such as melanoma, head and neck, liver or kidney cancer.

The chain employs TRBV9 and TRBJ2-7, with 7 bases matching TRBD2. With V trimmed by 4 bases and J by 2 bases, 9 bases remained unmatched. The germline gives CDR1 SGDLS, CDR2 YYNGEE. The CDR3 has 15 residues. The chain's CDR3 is CASSPRASGTYEQYF. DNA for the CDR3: TGTGCCAGCAGCCCCCGGGCTAGCGGAACCTACGAGCAGTACTTC.

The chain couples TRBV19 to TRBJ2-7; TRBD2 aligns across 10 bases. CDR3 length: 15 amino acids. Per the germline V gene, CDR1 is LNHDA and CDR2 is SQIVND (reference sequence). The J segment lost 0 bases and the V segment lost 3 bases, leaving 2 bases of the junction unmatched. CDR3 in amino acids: CASSISGRASYEQYF. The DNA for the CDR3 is TGTGCCAGTAGTATCAGCGGGAGGGCCTCCTACGAGCAGTACTTC.

The CDR3, as DNA: TGTGCCAGCACCGCGGGGAAGACCGGTCTAGAGACCCAGTACTTC. Protein: CASTAGKTGLETQYF. The V and J genes are TRBV6-6 and TRBJ2-5, with D tentatively TRBD2 (6 bases). Trimming cost V 7 bases and J 4 bases, with 19 bases left between them. Germline V CDR1 and CDR2: MNHNY, SVGAGI (reference sequence). CDR3 length equals 15 residues.

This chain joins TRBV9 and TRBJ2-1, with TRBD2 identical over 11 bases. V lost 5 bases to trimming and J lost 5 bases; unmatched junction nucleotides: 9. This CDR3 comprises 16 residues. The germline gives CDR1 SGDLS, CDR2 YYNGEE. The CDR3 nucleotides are TGTGCCAGCAGATCCGAACTAGCGGGAGTCGACAATGAGCAGTTCTTC. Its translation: CASRSELAGVDNEQFF.

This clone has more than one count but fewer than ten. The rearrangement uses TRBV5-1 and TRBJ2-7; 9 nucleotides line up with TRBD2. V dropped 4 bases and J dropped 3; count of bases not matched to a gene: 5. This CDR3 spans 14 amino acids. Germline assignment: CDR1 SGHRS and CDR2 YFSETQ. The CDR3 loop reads CASSPSGTDYEQYF. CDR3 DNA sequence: TGCGCCAGCAGCCCTAGCGGGACTGACTACGAGCAGTACTTC.

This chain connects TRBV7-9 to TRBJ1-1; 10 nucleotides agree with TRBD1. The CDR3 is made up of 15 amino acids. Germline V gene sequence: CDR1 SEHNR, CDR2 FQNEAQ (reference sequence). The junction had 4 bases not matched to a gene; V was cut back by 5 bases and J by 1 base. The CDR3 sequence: CASSAWDRGNTEAFF. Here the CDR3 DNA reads TGTGCCAGCAGCGCCTGGGACAGGGGGAACACTGAAGCTTTCTTT.

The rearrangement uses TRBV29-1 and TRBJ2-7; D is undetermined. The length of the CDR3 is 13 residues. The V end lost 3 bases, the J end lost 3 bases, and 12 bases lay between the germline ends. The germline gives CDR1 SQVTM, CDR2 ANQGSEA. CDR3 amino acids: CSVDDPSFYEQYF. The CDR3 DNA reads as TGCAGCGTTGATGATCCATCGTTCTACGAGCAGTACTTC.

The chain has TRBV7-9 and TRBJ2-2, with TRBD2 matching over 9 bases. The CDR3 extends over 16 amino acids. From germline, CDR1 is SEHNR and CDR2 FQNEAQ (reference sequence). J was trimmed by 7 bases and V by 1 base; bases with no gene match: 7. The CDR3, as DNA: TGTGCCAGCAGCTTAGGGGCGGGAGGGCCCGTCGGGGAGCTGTTTTTT. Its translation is CASSLGAGGPVGELFF.

The CDR3 DNA sequence: TGTGCCAGCTCACCCGGACAGGGTGATAATTCACCCCTCCACTTT. This translates into CASSPGQGDNSPLHF. The rearrangement links TRBV18 to TRBJ1-6; 8 nucleotides align to TRBD1. V lost 3 bases to trimming and J lost 5 bases; unmatched junction nucleotides: 3. In germline, CDR1 is KGHSH, CDR2 LQKENI. The CDR3 is made up of 15 amino acids.

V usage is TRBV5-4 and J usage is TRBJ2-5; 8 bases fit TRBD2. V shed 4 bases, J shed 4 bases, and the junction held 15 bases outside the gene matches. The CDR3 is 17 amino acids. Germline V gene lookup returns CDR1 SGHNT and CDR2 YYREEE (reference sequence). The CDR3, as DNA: TGTGCCAGCAGCGAAAAAGCGGGAGCAGGACGGACAGAGACCCAGTACTTC. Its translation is CASSEKAGAGRTETQYF.

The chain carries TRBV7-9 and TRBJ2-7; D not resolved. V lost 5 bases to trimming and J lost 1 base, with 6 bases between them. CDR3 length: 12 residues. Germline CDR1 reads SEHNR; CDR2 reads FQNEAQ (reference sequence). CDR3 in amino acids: CASSEQSYEQYF. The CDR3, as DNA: TGTGCCAGCAGCGAACAGTCCTACGAGCAGTACTTC.

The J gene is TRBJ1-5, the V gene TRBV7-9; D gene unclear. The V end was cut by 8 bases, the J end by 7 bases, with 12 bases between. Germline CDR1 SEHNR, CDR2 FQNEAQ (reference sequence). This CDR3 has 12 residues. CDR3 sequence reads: CASGEVGQPQHF. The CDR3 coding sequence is TGTGCCAGCGGCGAAGTAGGGCAGCCCCAGCATTTT.

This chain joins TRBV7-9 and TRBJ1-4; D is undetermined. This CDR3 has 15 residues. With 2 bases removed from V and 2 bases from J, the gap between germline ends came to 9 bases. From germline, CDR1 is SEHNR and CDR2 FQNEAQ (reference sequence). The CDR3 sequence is CASSLTGGTNEKLFF. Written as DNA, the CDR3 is TGTGCCAGCAGCTTAACCGGAGGCACTAATGAAAAACTGTTTTTT.

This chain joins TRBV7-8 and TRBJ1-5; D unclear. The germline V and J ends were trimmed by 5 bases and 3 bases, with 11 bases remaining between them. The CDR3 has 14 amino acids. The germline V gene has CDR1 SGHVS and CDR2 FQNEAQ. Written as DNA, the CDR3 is TGTGCCAGCAGCCCGAGGTGGTACAATCAGCCCCAGCATTTT. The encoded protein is CASSPRWYNQPQHF.

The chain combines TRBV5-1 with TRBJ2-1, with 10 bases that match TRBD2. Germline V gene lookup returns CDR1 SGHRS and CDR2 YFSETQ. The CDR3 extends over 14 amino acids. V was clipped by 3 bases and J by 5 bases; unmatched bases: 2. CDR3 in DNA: TGCGCCAGCAGCTCACTAGCGGGGAACAATGAGCAGTTCTTC. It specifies CASSSLAGNNEQFF.

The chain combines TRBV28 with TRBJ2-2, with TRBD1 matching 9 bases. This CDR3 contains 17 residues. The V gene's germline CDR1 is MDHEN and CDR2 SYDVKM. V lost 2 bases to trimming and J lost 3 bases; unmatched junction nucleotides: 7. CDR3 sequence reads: CASSLGPGQGHTGELFF. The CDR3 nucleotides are TGTGCCAGCAGTTTAGGGCCGGGACAGGGTCACACCGGGGAGCTGTTTTTT.

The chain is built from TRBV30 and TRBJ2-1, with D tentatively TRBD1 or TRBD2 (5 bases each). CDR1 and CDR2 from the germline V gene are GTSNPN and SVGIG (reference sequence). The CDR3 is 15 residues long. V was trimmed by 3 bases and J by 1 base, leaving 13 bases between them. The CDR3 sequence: CAWSTGTPSYNEQFF. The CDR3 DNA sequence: TGTGCCTGGAGCACCGGGACCCCGTCCTACAATGAGCAGTTCTTC.

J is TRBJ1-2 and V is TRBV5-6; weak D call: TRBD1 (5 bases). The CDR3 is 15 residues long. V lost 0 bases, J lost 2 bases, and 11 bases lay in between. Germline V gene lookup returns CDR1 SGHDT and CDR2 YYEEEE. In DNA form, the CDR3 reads TGTGCCAGCAGCTTGGGTTCAGGGAGGAACTATGGCTACACCTTC. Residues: CASSLGSGRNYGYTF.

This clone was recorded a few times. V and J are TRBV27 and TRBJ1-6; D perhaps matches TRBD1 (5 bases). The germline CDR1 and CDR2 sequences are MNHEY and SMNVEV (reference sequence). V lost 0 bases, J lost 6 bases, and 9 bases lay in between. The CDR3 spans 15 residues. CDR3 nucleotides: TGTGCCAGCAGTTTATCGGGGACGGGTAATTCACCCCTCCACTTT. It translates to CASSLSGTGNSPLHF.

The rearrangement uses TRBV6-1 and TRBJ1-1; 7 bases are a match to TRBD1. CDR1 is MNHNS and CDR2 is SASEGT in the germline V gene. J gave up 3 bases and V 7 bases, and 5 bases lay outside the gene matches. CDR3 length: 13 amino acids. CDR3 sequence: CASTTGRYTEAFF. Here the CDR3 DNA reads TGTGCCAGCACGACAGGGCGGTACACTGAAGCTTTCTTT.

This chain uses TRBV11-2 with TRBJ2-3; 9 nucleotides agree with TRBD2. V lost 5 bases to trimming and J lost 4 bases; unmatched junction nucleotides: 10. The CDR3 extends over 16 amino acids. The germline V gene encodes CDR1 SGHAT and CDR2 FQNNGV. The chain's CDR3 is CASSRSLSGRADTQYF. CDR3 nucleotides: TGTGCCAGCAGCCGGAGCCTTAGCGGGAGAGCAGATACGCAGTATTTT.

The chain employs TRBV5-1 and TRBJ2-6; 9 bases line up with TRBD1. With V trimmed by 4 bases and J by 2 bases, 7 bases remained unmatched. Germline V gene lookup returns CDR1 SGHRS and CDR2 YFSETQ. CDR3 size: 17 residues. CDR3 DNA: TGCGCCAGCAGCACCGGGACAGGGTCTGCTGGGGCCAACGTCCTGACTTTC. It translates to CASSTGTGSAGANVLTF. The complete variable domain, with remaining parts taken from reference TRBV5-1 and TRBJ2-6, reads KAGVTQTPRYLIKTRGQQVTLSCSPISGHRSVSWYQQTPGQGLQFLFEYFSETQRNKGNFPGRFSGRQFSNSRSEMNVSTLELGDSALYLCASSTGTGSAGANVLTFGAGSRLTVL.

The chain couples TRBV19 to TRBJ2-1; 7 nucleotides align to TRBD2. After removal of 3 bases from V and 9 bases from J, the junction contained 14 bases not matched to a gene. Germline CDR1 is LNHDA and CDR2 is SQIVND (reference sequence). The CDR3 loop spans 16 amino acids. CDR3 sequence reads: CASSITNGLVGGEQFF. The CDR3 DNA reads TGTGCCAGTAGTATCACCAATGGACTAGTTGGGGGTGAGCAGTTCTTC.

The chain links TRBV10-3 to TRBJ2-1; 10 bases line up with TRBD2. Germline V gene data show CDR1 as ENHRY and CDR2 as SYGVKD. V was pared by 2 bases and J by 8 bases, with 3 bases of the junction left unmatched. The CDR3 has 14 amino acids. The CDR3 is CAISERTSGDEQFF. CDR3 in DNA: TGTGCCATCAGTGAGAGGACTAGCGGCGATGAGCAGTTCTTC.

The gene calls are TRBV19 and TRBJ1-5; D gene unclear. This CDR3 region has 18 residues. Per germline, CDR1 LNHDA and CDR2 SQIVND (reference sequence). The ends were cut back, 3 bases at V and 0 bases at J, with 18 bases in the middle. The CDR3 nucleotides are TGTGCCAGTAGTATCGCGACTTTGGCCGGCTATAGCAATCAGCCCCAGCATTTT. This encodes CASSIATLAGYSNQPQHF.

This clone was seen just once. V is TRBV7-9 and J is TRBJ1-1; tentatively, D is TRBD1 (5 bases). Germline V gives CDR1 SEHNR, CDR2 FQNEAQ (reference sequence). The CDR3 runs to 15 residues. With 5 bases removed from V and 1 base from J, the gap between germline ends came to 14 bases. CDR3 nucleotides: TGTGCCAGCAGCCAATCTCAAGACAGGAACACTGAAGCTTTCTTT. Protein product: CASSQSQDRNTEAFF.

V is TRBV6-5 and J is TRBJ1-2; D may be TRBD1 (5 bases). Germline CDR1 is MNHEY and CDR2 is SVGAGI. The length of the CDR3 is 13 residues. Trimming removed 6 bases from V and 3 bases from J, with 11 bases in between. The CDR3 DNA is TGTGCCAGCAGACTGGACACACACTATGGCTACACCTTC. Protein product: CASRLDTHYGYTF.

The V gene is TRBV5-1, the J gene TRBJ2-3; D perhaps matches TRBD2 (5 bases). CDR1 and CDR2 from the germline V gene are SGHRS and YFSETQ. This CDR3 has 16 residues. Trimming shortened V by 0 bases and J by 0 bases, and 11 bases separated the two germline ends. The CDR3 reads CASSLGVGISTDTQYF. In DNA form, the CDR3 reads TGCGCCAGCAGCTTGGGGGTCGGGATAAGCACAGATACGCAGTATTTT.